A single sample gave rise to the 18 T cell receptor beta chains below, sequenced in a study of T cells in Graves' hyperthyroidism and ophthalmopathy. There were TCR beta CDR3 regions amplified from RNA transcripts. First-round RT-PCR of the TCR CDR3 relied on the HTBI primer set. One entry per CDR3 protein results from TCRdb running MiXCR on the multiplex PCR reads. Of more than 350,000 distinct CDR3 sequences in the sample, 13% to 15% were seen once. The sequencing input was blood. The receptor source for this set is a woman in her fifties or sixties with Graves' ophthalmopathy.

At least ten counts were recorded for this clonotype. The rearrangement uses TRBV27 and TRBJ1-1; tentative D call: TRBD1 (5 bases). Germline V gene sequence: CDR1 MNHEY, CDR2 SMNVEV (reference sequence). The CDR3 extends over 14 amino acids. V lost 5 bases, J lost 6 bases, and 16 bases lay in between. The DNA of the CDR3 is TGTGCCAGCAGTGCTGACTGGGGGAGCGCTGAAGCTTTCTTT. Protein: CASSADWGSAEAFF.

On this clonotype itself: This may be a read error: a much more frequent sequence differs by one nucleotide. The conserved phenylalanine or tryptophan normally closing the CDR3 is absent here, so this likely arose from a read error. CDR3 amino acids: CASSERENGYTL. As DNA, the CDR3 is TGTGCCAGCAGTGAAAGGGAGAATGGCTACACCCTC. The genes are TRBV28 and TRBJ1-2; D unclear. Trimming cost V 5 bases and J 6 bases, with 10 bases left between them. Germline CDR1 MDHEN, CDR2 SYDVKM. The CDR3 spans 12 residues.

This clonotype was found a few times. The V gene is TRBV19, the J gene TRBJ2-3; D unclear. V lost 2 bases, J lost 0 bases, and 12 bases lay in between. Germline V gene lookup returns CDR1 LNHDA and CDR2 SQIVND (reference sequence). The CDR3 runs 16 residues. The CDR3 is CASSIRARTSTDTQYF. The CDR3 DNA is TGTGCCAGTAGTATACGGGCTCGCACGAGCACAGATACGCAGTATTTT.

The rearrangement uses TRBV28 and TRBJ2-7, with 10 bases aligning to TRBD2. Germline loops: CDR1 MDHEN, CDR2 SYDVKM. V lost 5 bases, J lost 4 bases, and 14 bases stayed unmatched. The CDR3 covers 17 residues. The DNA of the CDR3 is TGTGCCAGCAGTCCCGGGACTAGCGACCTACTCGGGTACGAGCAGTACTTC. Its translation is CASSPGTSDLLGYEQYF.

The chain links TRBV5-5 to TRBJ1-2; 9 bases agree with TRBD1. The CDR3 totals 13 residues. Trimming removed 3 bases from V and 6 bases from J; junction bases left unmatched: 3. Germline V CDR1 and CDR2: SGHKS, YYEKEE (reference sequence). CDR3 DNA sequence: TGTGCCAGCAGCTCACAGGGGGCGCATGGCTACACCTTC. Its translation: CASSSQGAHGYTF. Combining the CDR3 with reference TRBV5-5 and TRBJ1-2 gives the whole variable domain DAGVTQSPTHLIKTRGQQVTLRCSPISGHKSVSWYQQVLGQGPQFIFQYYEKEERGRGNFPDRFSARQFPNYSSELNVNALLLGDSALYLCASSSQGAHGYTFGSGTRLTVV.

Comment on this clonotype: A much larger clone is a single base away; this may be a read error. The rearrangement links TRBV2 to TRBJ2-2; 10 bases align to TRBD1. This CDR3 has 14 amino acids. Germline lookup yields CDR1 SNHLY and CDR2 FYNNEI. As DNA, the CDR3 is TGTGCCAGCAGATGGGGACAGGGGACCGGGGGGCTGTTTTTT. The encoded protein is CASRWGQGTGGLFF.

This clonotype was seen ten or more times. This chain joins TRBV24-1 and TRBJ2-5; 7 nucleotides line up with TRBD1. The CDR3 extends over 15 amino acids. CDR1 and CDR2 from the germline V gene are KGHDR and SFDVKD. Germline trimming cut 4 bases from V and 5 bases from J; bases unmatched to any gene: 9. The CDR3 loop is CATSDSDRARETQYF. For the CDR3, the DNA is TGTGCCACCAGTGACAGTGACAGGGCCCGGGAGACCCAGTACTTC.

This clonotype was recorded many times. V and J are TRBV11-2 and TRBJ2-5, with 9 bases aligning to TRBD2. The CDR3 sequence is 15 residues long. CDR1 is SGHAT and CDR2 is FQNNGV in the germline V gene. J was trimmed by 5 bases and V by 0 bases; bases with no gene match: 4. The CDR3 bases are TGTGCCAGCAGCTTAGAGGGACTAGCCCCGGAGACCCAGTACTTC. This gives the protein CASSLEGLAPETQYF.

The chain links TRBV7-6 to TRBJ2-7; 12 bases match TRBD2. The germline gives CDR1 SGHVS, CDR2 FNYEAQ. Trimming at V came to 5 bases and at J to 1 base, leaving 9 bases not matched to a gene. CDR3 size: 17 residues. As DNA, the CDR3 is TGTGCCAGCAGCAAGGGACTAGCGGGCGAAGGGTCCTACGAGCAGTACTTC. It translates to CASSKGLAGEGSYEQYF.

This clonotype was counted ten times or more. The V call is TRBV5-5, the J call TRBJ2-2; 13 bases fit TRBD2. The CDR3 is 17 amino acids. With 0 bases clipped from V and 7 bases from J, the junction kept 6 bases outside the gene matches. Germline assignment: CDR1 SGHKS and CDR2 YYEKEE (reference sequence). As DNA, the CDR3 is TGTGCCAGCAGCTTGGTACTAGCGGGAGGGCCGGTCGGGGAGCTGTTTTTT. It translates to CASSLVLAGGPVGELFF.

This chain uses TRBV12-3 or TRBV12-4 with TRBJ1-1; no definite D call. This CDR3 has 12 amino acids. Trimming took off 3 bases at V and 7 bases at J, with 9 bases between the two ends. CDR3 loop: CASSFFMGEAFF. As DNA, the CDR3 is TGTGCCAGCAGTTTCTTCATGGGTGAAGCTTTCTTT.

This chain links TRBV28 with TRBJ2-5; 16 bases are shared with TRBD2. This CDR3 region has 17 residues. CDR1 MDHEN and CDR2 SYDVKM come from the germline V gene. J was trimmed by 4 bases and V by 6 bases; bases with no gene match: 8. The CDR3 DNA reads TGTGCCAGCAGCGAGCACGGGACTAGCGGGAGGGCAGAGACCCAGTACTTC. Amino acids: CASSEHGTSGRAETQYF.

This chain joins TRBV6-5 and TRBJ2-7; 12 nucleotides align to TRBD2. Germline-derived CDR1 and CDR2 are MNHEY and SVGAGI. CDR3 length equals 16 residues. Trimming cost V 0 bases and J 5 bases; bases outside gene matches: 5. The CDR3 DNA follows: TGTGCCAGCAGTTACTCTCCTAGCGGGAGGGCCCACGAGCAGTACTTC. Translation: CASSYSPSGRAHEQYF.

This clonotype was observed many times. This chain links TRBV11-2 with TRBJ1-1; D gene unclear. V was cut by 5 bases and J by 4 bases, with 11 bases left in between. In germline, CDR1 is SGHAT, CDR2 FQNNGV. CDR3 length equals 13 residues. The CDR3 coding sequence is TGTGCCAGCAGCCCGAAGTCGGGCACTGAAGCTTTCTTT. Its protein is CASSPKSGTEAFF. The whole variable domain, remainder taken from reference TRBV11-2 and TRBJ1-1, is EAGVAQSPRYKIIEKRQSVAFWCNPISGHATLYWYQQILGQGPKLLIQFQNNGVVDDSQLPKDRFSAERLKGVDSTLKIQPAKLEDSAVYLCASSPKSGTEAFFGQGTRLTVV.

In this sample, this clonotype turned up many times. Here the CDR3 DNA reads TGCAGTGCTTCGCTAGGGACTAGCCCCTACGAGCAGTACTTC. As protein: CSASLGTSPYEQYF. This chain links TRBV20-1 with TRBJ2-7; 9 bases are a match to TRBD2. Germline-derived CDR1 and CDR2 are DFQATT and SNEGSKA (reference sequence). V was pared by 5 bases and J by 2 bases, with 7 bases of the junction left unmatched. The CDR3 runs 14 residues.

This clonotype was seen many times. The gene calls are TRBV2 and TRBJ2-5, with D tentatively TRBD2 (7 bases). This CDR3 region has 12 residues. Germline loops: CDR1 SNHLY, CDR2 FYNNEI. Between the trimmed V and J ends, which lost 8 bases and 5 bases, there was a span of 12 bases. Written as DNA, the CDR3 is TGTGCCAGCCGAGGGGGGGGCGAGACCCAGTACTTC. Translated: CASRGGGETQYF.

This clonotype has a count of ten or more. The chain recombines TRBV11-2 with TRBJ2-7; TRBD2 matches 15 bases. V lost 4 bases to trimming and J lost 6 bases; unmatched junction nucleotides: 7. Germline CDR1 SGHAT, CDR2 FQNNGV. This CDR3 comprises 16 residues. The CDR3 nucleotides are TGTGCCAGCAGCTCTGCCCGGACTAGCGGGAGGGGCGAGCAGTACTTC. Its protein is CASSSARTSGRGEQYF.

With respect to this clonotype: Its ends do not fully match the called genes, so a read error is possible. The chain recombines TRBV28 with TRBJ1-4; D possibly corresponds to TRBD1 (5 bases). The V gene's germline CDR1 is MDHEN and CDR2 SYDVKM. The CDR3 totals 15 residues. For the CDR3, the DNA is TGTACCAGCAGTTTAGGGGCCGCCGGCGGGGAAAAACTGTTTTTT. Its translation is CTSSLGAAGGEKLFF.